What follows are 28 T cell receptor beta chains derived from one specimen sequenced in a study of blood T cell repertoires in COVID-19. Repertoires were generated with immunoSEQ multiplex PCR, while TCRdb's copy carries only in-frame clones and drops some. The sample consists of 80,000 or so clones, approximately 81% of them appearing once. The sequencing input was peripheral blood. The receptors stem from a woman aged 80 or over with acute or convalescent COVID-19.

The genes are TRBV2 and TRBJ2-1; tentatively, D is TRBD2 (6 bases). Trimming took 7 bases from V and 8 from J, leaving 12 bases between them. Germline V gene sequence: CDR1 SNHLY, CDR2 FYNNEI. CDR3 length: 12 residues. The CDR3 protein is CASKVSGDEQFF. CDR3 nucleotides: TGTGCCAGCAAGGTGTCGGGGGATGAGCAGTTCTTC.

The chain has TRBV5-1 and TRBJ2-5; TRBD2 agrees at 7 bases. Germline trimming cut 0 bases from V and 4 bases from J; bases unmatched to any gene: 3. CDR1 SGHRS and CDR2 YFSETQ come from the germline V gene. This CDR3 is 14 amino acids long. The CDR3 loop is CASSLAGGGETQYF. CDR3 DNA sequence: TGCGCCAGCAGCTTGGCGGGGGGAGGAGAGACCCAGTACTTC.

This chain uses TRBV2 with TRBJ1-6; 7 bases agree with TRBD1. The trim removed 7 bases at V and 5 bases at J, leaving 8 bases unmatched. Germline V gene data show CDR1 as SNHLY and CDR2 as FYNNEI. The CDR3 totals 15 residues. CDR3 sequence reads: CASKGRDSNNSPLHF. The CDR3 DNA sequence: TGTGCCAGCAAAGGACGGGACAGTAATAATTCACCCCTCCACTTT.

The rearrangement joins TRBV4-3 to TRBJ2-7; 14 bases align to TRBD2. Per the germline V gene, CDR1 is LGHNA and CDR2 is YSLEER. V shed 0 bases, J shed 2 bases, and the junction held 6 bases outside the gene matches. There are 18 residues in the CDR3. CDR3 loop: CASSQDPVGLAGAYEQYF. The CDR3 DNA follows: TGCGCCAGCAGCCAAGATCCCGTGGGACTAGCGGGGGCCTACGAGCAGTACTTC.

This sequence joins TRBV7-2 and TRBJ1-1, with 8 nucleotides matching TRBD1. J lost 11 bases, V lost 0 bases, and 5 bases had no gene match. The CDR3 loop spans 13 amino acids. Germline loops: CDR1 SGHTA, CDR2 FQGNSA. CDR3 in DNA: TGTGCCAGCAGCTTAGCCTGGACAGGGAGGGCTTTCTTT. Its translation is CASSLAWTGRAFF.

The rearrangement links TRBV7-8 to TRBJ1-1; D is unresolved. Germline CDR1 is SGHVS and CDR2 is FQNEAQ. This CDR3 spans 16 amino acids. V shed 7 bases and J shed 2 bases, with 20 bases lying between them. CDR3 sequence: CASTRRGQADNTEAFF. The CDR3, as DNA: TGTGCCAGCACTCGCCGAGGGCAGGCTGACAACACTGAAGCTTTCTTT. Based on the CDR3 plus reference TRBV7-8 and TRBJ1-1, the full variable domain is GAGVSQSPRYKVAKRGQDVALRCDPISGHVSLFWYQQALGQGPEFLTYFQNEAQLDKSGLPSDRFFAERPEGSVSTLKIQRTQQEDSAVYLCASTRRGQADNTEAFFGQGTRLTVV.

The rearrangement uses TRBV7-9 and TRBJ2-7, with 9 bases aligning to TRBD1. There are 15 residues in the CDR3. V shed 5 bases, J shed 3 bases, and the junction held 8 bases outside the gene matches. From germline, CDR1 is SEHNR and CDR2 FQNEAQ (reference sequence). In DNA form, the CDR3 reads TGTGCCAGCAGCCGACGCCGGGACAGGGACTACGAGCAGTACTTC. Amino acid sequence: CASSRRRDRDYEQYF. Variable domain in full (rest from reference TRBV7-9 and TRBJ2-7): DTGVSQNPRHKITKRGQNVTFRCDPISEHNRLYWYRQTLGQGPEFLTYFQNEAQLEKSRLLSDRFSAERPKGSFSTLEIQRTEQGDSAMYLCASSRRRDRDYEQYFGPGTRLTVT.

The rearrangement links TRBV7-5 to TRBJ1-1. TRBV7-5 is an annotated pseudogene. The CDR3 extends over 19 amino acids. CDR3 DNA sequence: TGTGCCAGAAGCTTTTTTGCCGCTCTCCCTTGGTACTGGAACACTGAAGCTTTCTTT. Amino acids: CARSFFAALPWYWNTEAFF.

Only a few counts were recorded for this clone. The chain is built from TRBV19 and TRBJ1-2, with D perhaps matching TRBD1 (6 bases). The V gene lost 2 bases and the J gene lost 3 bases, with 16 bases spanning the gap. Germline V CDR1 and CDR2: LNHDA, SQIVND (reference sequence). The CDR3 totals 16 residues. The CDR3 loop is CASSITQGPPHYGYTF. The CDR3, as DNA: TGTGCCAGTAGTATAACACAGGGTCCGCCCCACTATGGCTACACCTTC.

The chain recombines TRBV5-6 with TRBJ2-7, with D tentatively TRBD1 (5 bases). The CDR3 runs to 13 residues. With 3 bases removed from V and 3 bases from J, the gap between germline ends came to 10 bases. Germline V gene data show CDR1 as SGHDT and CDR2 as YYEEEE. The chain's CDR3 is CASSYRTGYEQYF. The CDR3 coding sequence is TGTGCCAGCAGCTACAGGACGGGCTACGAGCAGTACTTC.

The chain employs TRBV9 and TRBJ2-5; no clear D. The CDR3 runs to 14 residues. Deletions cut 0 bases from V and 0 bases from J, with 6 bases between. Germline-derived CDR1 and CDR2 are SGDLS and YYNGEE. The chain's CDR3 is CASSVATNQETQYF. As DNA, the CDR3 is TGTGCCAGCAGCGTAGCTACCAACCAAGAGACCCAGTACTTC.

The J gene is TRBJ1-6, the V gene TRBV13; D gene uncertain. In germline, CDR1 is PRHDT, CDR2 FYEKMQ (reference sequence). Deletions cut 5 bases from V and 3 bases from J, with 17 bases between. This CDR3 region has 17 residues. CDR3 protein: CASSRKRQDLYNSPLHF. The CDR3 coding sequence is TGTGCCAGCAGCCGAAAAAGGCAGGATCTCTATAATTCACCCCTCCACTTT.

In nucleotides, the CDR3 is TGTGCCAGCAGCACCCGACCAGGGGGATTCTCCTACAATGAGCAGTTCTTC. This translates into CASSTRPGGFSYNEQFF. V is TRBV11-2 and J is TRBJ2-1, with 7 nucleotides matching TRBD1. With 5 bases clipped from V and 0 bases from J, the junction kept 10 bases outside the gene matches. This CDR3 spans 17 amino acids. Per the germline V gene, CDR1 is SGHAT and CDR2 is FQNNGV.

The CDR3 protein is CASSPWTGGDSYEQYF. The CDR3 DNA follows: TGTGCCAGCAGCCCCTGGACAGGGGGCGATTCCTACGAGCAGTACTTC. The rearrangement links TRBV3-1 (or the pseudogene TRBV3-2) to TRBJ2-7; 11 positions match TRBD1. V shed 4 bases, J shed 1 base, and the junction held 6 bases outside the gene matches. This CDR3 is built from 16 residues. Germline CDR1 reads LGHDT; CDR2 reads YNNKEL (reference sequence).

This clone came up many times. The chain has TRBV24-1 and TRBJ2-1; TRBD2 aligns across 7 bases. This CDR3 region has 14 residues. The germline V gene encodes CDR1 KGHDR and CDR2 SFDVKD. Trimming removed 5 bases from V and 0 bases from J; junction bases left unmatched: 0. The CDR3 DNA sequence: TGTGCCACCAGTGCGGGGGGCTCCTACAATGAGCAGTTCTTC. This codes for CATSAGGSYNEQFF.

The V gene is TRBV19, the J gene TRBJ2-7, with 7 bases lining up with TRBD1. This CDR3 has 15 residues. Trimming cost V 3 bases and J 3 bases; bases outside gene matches: 8. Germline assignment: CDR1 LNHDA and CDR2 SQIVND (reference sequence). CDR3 coding DNA: TGTGCCAGTAGTATTACCTGGGACAGCGACTACGAGCAGTACTTC. Translated: CASSITWDSDYEQYF.

The chain is built from TRBV2 and TRBJ2-1, with 8 bases lining up with TRBD2. V trimming: 5 bases; J trimming: 6 bases; junction bases outside the gene matches: 15. The CDR3 has 17 residues. Germline V gene sequence: CDR1 SNHLY, CDR2 FYNNEI. The CDR3 sequence: CASSTSFGTSGPNEQFF. In DNA, the CDR3 is TGTGCCAGCAGTACGTCATTCGGAACTAGCGGCCCCAATGAGCAGTTCTTC.

The chain recombines TRBV2 with TRBJ2-2, with 7 bases identical to TRBD1. In germline, CDR1 is SNHLY, CDR2 FYNNEI. There are 14 residues in the CDR3. V lost 8 bases, J lost 0 bases, and 3 bases stayed unmatched. DNA of the CDR3: TGTGCCAGCCGGGACAGACCGAACACCGGGGAGCTGTTTTTT. It specifies CASRDRPNTGELFF.

The CDR3 loop is CAWTLRETQYF. CDR3 coding DNA: TGTGCCTGGACTCTGCGTGAGACCCAGTACTTC. The V call is TRBV30, the J call TRBJ2-5; D is uncertain. The germline V gene encodes CDR1 GTSNPN and CDR2 SVGIG (reference sequence). This CDR3 region has 11 residues. V lost 4 bases and J lost 5, with 8 bases in between.

The rearrangement links TRBV19 to TRBJ1-1; TRBD1 is a possible D gene (5 bases). Germline V lookup: CDR1 LNHDA, CDR2 SQIVND (reference sequence). The CDR3 length is 15 residues. The V gene lost 7 bases and the J gene lost 1 base, with 16 bases spanning the gap. The CDR3 DNA reads TGTGCCAGTATCCGGACACACCAGACGAACACTGAAGCTTTCTTT. Translated, it gives CASIRTHQTNTEAFF.

V usage is TRBV19 and J usage is TRBJ2-1, with 7 bases aligning to TRBD1. The CDR3 has 16 residues. The V gene's germline CDR1 is LNHDA and CDR2 SQIVND (reference sequence). V was clipped by 7 bases and J by 1 base; unmatched bases: 10. CDR3: CASNSGQSSSYNEQFF. CDR3 nucleotide sequence: TGTGCCAGTAATTCGGGACAGTCGTCTTCCTACAATGAGCAGTTCTTC. The variable domain in full, completed from reference TRBV19 and TRBJ2-1, reads DGGITQSPKYLFRKEGQNVTLSCEQNLNHDAMYWYRQDPGQGLRLIYYSQIVNDFQKGDIAEGYSVSREKKESFPLTVTSAQKNPTAFYLCASNSGQSSSYNEQFFGPGTRLTVL.

The gene calls are TRBV19 and TRBJ2-1; D is unresolved. The CDR3 totals 14 residues. Germline values: CDR1 LNHDA, CDR2 SQIVND (reference sequence). V lost 2 bases and J lost 2, with 7 bases in between. The chain's CDR3 is CASSIQATYNEQFF. CDR3 nucleotide sequence: TGTGCCAGTAGTATACAAGCCACCTACAATGAGCAGTTCTTC.

This clone was counted between two and nine times. The gene calls are TRBV30 and TRBJ2-2, with D perhaps TRBD1 (6 bases). This CDR3 comprises 11 residues. Between the trimmed V and J ends, which lost 7 bases and 11 bases, there was a span of 14 bases. Germline CDR1 GTSNPN, CDR2 SVGIG (reference sequence). The CDR3 nucleotides are TGTGCCTCTTCCTCCGGGACAGAGCTGTTTTTT. The encoded protein is CASSSGTELFF.

The chain uses TRBV6-6 and TRBJ1-3, with D perhaps TRBD1 (6 bases). The CDR3 is made up of 15 amino acids. Looked up from germline, CDR1 is MNHNY and CDR2 is SVGAGI (reference sequence). V lost 2 bases and J lost 3, with 11 bases in between. CDR3 in DNA: TGTGCCAGCAGTTACACAGGGATAGGTGGAAACACCATATATTTT. Its protein product is CASSYTGIGGNTIYF.

This rearrangement joins TRBV9 to TRBJ1-4; a possible D gene is TRBD1 (6 bases). V was trimmed by 3 bases and J by 5 bases, leaving 14 bases between them. Per germline, CDR1 SGDLS and CDR2 YYNGEE. There are 15 residues in the CDR3. CDR3 coding DNA: TGTGCCAGCAGCGAACTCGGCAGGGGAAATGAAAAACTGTTTTTT. Its translation: CASSELGRGNEKLFF.

V is TRBV29-1 and J is TRBJ1-2; D gene ambiguous. Germline V lookup: CDR1 SQVTM, CDR2 ANQGSEA. V lost 5 bases and J 3 bases, leaving 10 bases between the germline ends. The CDR3 length is 12 residues. CDR3 DNA sequence: TGCAGCGTTTACGCCGGGGACTATGGCTACACCTTC. This encodes CSVYAGDYGYTF.

This clone was observed a handful of times. The chain couples TRBV28 to TRBJ2-2; 7 bases align to TRBD1. The germline V gene encodes CDR1 MDHEN and CDR2 SYDVKM. V shed 6 bases and J 5 bases; nucleotides not matched to a gene: 9. The CDR3 is 15 amino acids. The CDR3 reads CASRSRDSITGELFF. The CDR3 coding sequence is TGTGCCAGCAGGAGCCGGGACAGTATTACCGGGGAGCTGTTTTTT.

J is TRBJ1-4 and V is TRBV6-4; TRBD1 agrees at 11 bases. CDR1 MRHNA and CDR2 SNTAGT come from the germline V gene. This CDR3 spans 15 amino acids. V shed 5 bases, J shed 10 bases, and the junction held 9 bases outside the gene matches. CDR3 amino acids: CASSHMDRGPAKLFF. CDR3 DNA: TGTGCCAGCAGTCACATGGACAGGGGGCCGGCAAAACTGTTTTTT.